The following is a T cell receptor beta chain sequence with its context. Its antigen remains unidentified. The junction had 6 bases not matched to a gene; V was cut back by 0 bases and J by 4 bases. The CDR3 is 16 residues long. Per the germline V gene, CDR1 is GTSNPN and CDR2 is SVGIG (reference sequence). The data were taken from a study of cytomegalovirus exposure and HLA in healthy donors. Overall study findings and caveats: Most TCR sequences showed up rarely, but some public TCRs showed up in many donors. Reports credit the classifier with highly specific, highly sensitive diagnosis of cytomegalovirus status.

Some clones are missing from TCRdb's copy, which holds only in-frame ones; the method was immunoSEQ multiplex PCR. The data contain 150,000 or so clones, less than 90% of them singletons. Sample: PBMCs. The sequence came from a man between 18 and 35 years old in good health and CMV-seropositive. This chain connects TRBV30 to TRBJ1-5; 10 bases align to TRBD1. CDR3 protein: CAWSVLGQGLNQPQHF. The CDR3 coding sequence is TGTGCCTGGAGTGTATTGGGACAGGGGCTTAATCAGCCCCAGCATTTT.